Given below is one TCR beta chain in context. Germline V gene lookup returns CDR1 SEHNR and CDR2 FQNEAQ (reference sequence). V shed 5 bases, J shed 2 bases, and the junction held 6 bases outside the gene matches. The CDR3 contains 15 residues. This record belongs to a study of human T cells and chemical hapten exposure. Regarding time point: pre-sensitization, week 0. Treatment given: therapeutic diphenylcyclopropenone sensitization with weekly scalp DPC. TCRdb reprocessed the RACE reads with MiXCR, giving one entry per CDR3 protein. The top ten clones hold about 2.5% of a sample with around 250,000 distinct CDR3 sequences, about 8.1% of them seen once.

The sample here was whole blood, taken in connection with sensitization to the hapten diphenylcyclopropenone (DPC). The V call is TRBV7-9, the J call TRBJ2-7; 10 bases align to TRBD2. This receptor was taken from a woman in her thirties or forties with alopecia areata. Some clones in this sample may be carry-over from other donors' samples. The CDR3 loop reads CASSPGLAEPYEQYF. The CDR3 nucleotides read TGTGCCAGCAGCCCCGGACTAGCGGAGCCCTACGAGCAGTACTTC.